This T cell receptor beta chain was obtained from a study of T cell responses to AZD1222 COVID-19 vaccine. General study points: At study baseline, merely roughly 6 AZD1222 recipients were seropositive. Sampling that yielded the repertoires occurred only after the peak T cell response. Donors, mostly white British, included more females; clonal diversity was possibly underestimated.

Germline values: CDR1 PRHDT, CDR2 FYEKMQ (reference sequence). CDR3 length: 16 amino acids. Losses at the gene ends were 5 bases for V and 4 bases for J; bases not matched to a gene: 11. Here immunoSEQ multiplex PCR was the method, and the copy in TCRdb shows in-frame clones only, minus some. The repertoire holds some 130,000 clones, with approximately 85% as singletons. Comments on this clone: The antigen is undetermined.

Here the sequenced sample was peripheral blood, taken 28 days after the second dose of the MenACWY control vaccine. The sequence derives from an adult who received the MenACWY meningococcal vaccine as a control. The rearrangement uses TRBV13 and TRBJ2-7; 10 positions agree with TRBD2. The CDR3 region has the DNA TGTGCCAGCAGCCCCTATGTTGGACTAGCGGTTTACGAGCAGTACTTC. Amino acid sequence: CASSPYVGLAVYEQYF.